The 18 T cell receptor beta chains presented below share a single source sample, sequenced in a study of blood T cells in healthy people across ages. It was with a sample-barcoded 5' primer and a J-beta primer mix that a second PCR of roughly 7 to 12 cycles was run. TCRdb recomputed calls from the 5' RACE reads with MiXCR, one row per CDR3 protein. The repertoire includes around 990,000 distinct CDR3 sequences, roughly two fifths of them detected once, and about 12% sits in the top ten. Sequenced: blood. The receptors were gathered from a man between 18 and 29 years old in good health.

The rearrangement links TRBV2 to TRBJ2-7; D remains ambiguous. This CDR3 comprises 12 residues. V shed 3 bases and J shed 2 bases, with 5 bases lying between them. Germline lookup yields CDR1 SNHLY and CDR2 FYNNEI. The CDR3 reads CASSDRTYEQYF. In DNA, the CDR3 is TGTGCCAGCAGTGACAGGACCTACGAGCAGTACTTC.

The rearrangement links TRBV29-1 to TRBJ2-1; a possible D gene is TRBD1 (6 bases). V was clipped by 1 base and J by 0 bases, with 10 bases between them. Germline CDR1 SQVTM, CDR2 ANQGSEA. This CDR3 spans 15 amino acids. Here the CDR3 reads CSVEARDTSYNEQFF. The CDR3 DNA reads as TGCAGCGTTGAAGCCCGGGACACCTCCTACAATGAGCAGTTCTTC.

The genes are TRBV20-1 and TRBJ1-5; perhaps TRBD1 as D (6 bases). The CDR3 is 17 amino acids. Germline CDR1 reads DFQATT; CDR2 reads SNEGSKA (reference sequence). V was cut by 5 bases and J by 0 bases, with 20 bases left in between. In DNA form, the CDR3 reads TGCAGTGCTGCAAATCCACAGGGTGGTTATAGCAATCAGCCCCAGCATTTT. It codes for CSAANPQGGYSNQPQHF.

The V gene is TRBV20-1, the J gene TRBJ2-5; either TRBD1 or TRBD2 may fit D (5 bases each). Trimming removed 0 bases at V and 5 bases at J, with 13 bases between. CDR1 is DFQATT and CDR2 is SNEGSKA in the germline V gene (reference sequence). The CDR3 consists of 14 residues. For the CDR3, the DNA is TGCAGTGCTAGAGAATACGGGGCAGGGGAGACCCAGTACTTC. It encodes CSAREYGAGETQYF.

The rearrangement uses TRBV2 and TRBJ1-5; D remains unclear. CDR1 and CDR2 from the germline V gene are SNHLY and FYNNEI. This CDR3 is 16 amino acids long. Trimming pared 2 bases from V and 5 bases from J, leaving 16 bases between. Written as DNA, the CDR3 is TGTGCCAGCAGTGAATTAAACCGAGCCGCGTATCAGCCCCAGCATTTT. Amino acid sequence: CASSELNRAAYQPQHF.

The J gene is TRBJ1-1, the V gene TRBV20-1; maybe TRBD1 (5 bases). The CDR3 length is 16 residues. V lost 0 bases and J 4 bases, leaving 18 bases between the germline ends. Germline CDR1 and CDR2: DFQATT and SNEGSKA (reference sequence). Here the CDR3 reads CSARDPQGFRVTEAFF. In DNA form, the CDR3 reads TGCAGTGCTAGAGACCCCCAGGGTTTTCGGGTCACTGAAGCTTTCTTT.

This clonotype turned up a few times. The genes are TRBV4-3 and TRBJ1-5; a possible D gene is TRBD1 (5 bases). In germline, CDR1 is LGHNA, CDR2 YSLEER. The CDR3 is made up of 15 amino acids. Trimming stripped 0 bases from V and 7 bases from J, with 13 bases between. CDR3 loop: CASSQDPDQGQPQHF. The CDR3 DNA reads TGCGCCAGCAGCCAAGATCCCGATCAGGGCCAGCCCCAGCATTTT.

CDR3 region: CASSLDYFGTPQETQYF. As DNA, the CDR3 is TGTGCCAGCAGCTTAGATTATTTCGGGACTCCGCAAGAGACCCAGTACTTC. The chain couples TRBV11-2 to TRBJ2-5, with D perhaps matching TRBD2 (6 bases). Deletions cut 0 bases from V and 2 bases from J, with 16 bases between. The CDR3 sequence is 17 residues long. Germline lookup yields CDR1 SGHAT and CDR2 FQNNGV.

The CDR3 DNA sequence: TGTGCCATCAGGAAAGGAGGACCGACATCCATTTCTGGAAACACCATATATTTT. Translated, it gives CAIRKGGPTSISGNTIYF. The rearrangement joins TRBV10-3 to TRBJ1-3; D is unclear. Germline V gene sequence: CDR1 ENHRY, CDR2 SYGVKD. The CDR3 is 18 residues long. Trimming shortened V by 6 bases and J by 1 base, and 22 bases separated the two germline ends.

This clonotype was found once. The V gene is TRBV24-1, the J gene TRBJ2-7; 12 bases line up with TRBD2. Germline CDR1 KGHDR, CDR2 SFDVKD. This CDR3 comprises 19 residues. V shed 10 bases, J shed 4 bases, and the junction held 22 bases outside the gene matches. CDR3 loop: CATADPTSGSLGPWYEQYF. CDR3 DNA sequence: TGTGCCACGGCCGACCCGACTAGCGGGAGTCTGGGACCTTGGTACGAGCAGTACTTC.

This rearrangement joins TRBV5-1 to TRBJ2-5; 7 positions agree with TRBD1. The CDR3 has 15 residues. The J segment lost 10 bases and the V segment lost 5 bases, leaving 17 bases of the junction unmatched. Germline V lookup: CDR1 SGHRS, CDR2 YFSETQ. CDR3 sequence reads: CASSIGTANNGVQYF. The CDR3 region has the DNA TGCGCCAGCAGTATCGGGACAGCAAATAATGGGGTCCAGTACTTC.

The chain combines TRBV6-5 with TRBJ2-4; weak D call: TRBD1 (6 bases). The CDR3 is 14 amino acids. V lost 7 bases and J 13 bases, leaving 23 bases between the germline ends. Germline V lookup: CDR1 MNHEY, CDR2 SVGAGI. DNA of the CDR3: TGTGCCAGCAACTACAGAGTGGGGGCGGGTGAGCAGTACTTC. Amino acids: CASNYRVGAGEQYF.

The V gene is TRBV7-3, the J gene TRBJ1-3; D uncertain. The CDR3 has 14 amino acids. In germline, CDR1 is SGHTA, CDR2 FQGTGA. V was trimmed by 2 bases and J by 4 bases, leaving 9 bases between them. The CDR3, as DNA: TGTGCCAGCAGCTTATCTGCCTCGGGAAACACCATATATTTT. Its protein product is CASSLSASGNTIYF.

The chain uses TRBV7-9 and TRBJ1-2; a possible D gene is TRBD1 (5 bases). The V end lost 0 bases, the J end lost 1 base, and 9 bases lay between the germline ends. The CDR3 totals 15 residues. In germline, CDR1 is SEHNR, CDR2 FQNEAQ (reference sequence). The chain's CDR3 is CASSLAGDFNYGYTF. In DNA form, the CDR3 reads TGTGCCAGCAGCTTAGCGGGGGATTTTAACTATGGCTACACCTTC.

The rearrangement joins TRBV9 to TRBJ2-5; no reliable D call. This CDR3 has 14 amino acids. Per germline, CDR1 SGDLS and CDR2 YYNGEE. V lost 3 bases, J lost 2 bases, and 11 bases lay in between. The CDR3 is CASSEWPLQETQYF. CDR3 DNA sequence: TGTGCCAGCAGCGAGTGGCCCCTTCAAGAGACCCAGTACTTC.

This clonotype was detected only a few times. The chain links TRBV20-1 to TRBJ2-3, with 8 positions matching TRBD2. V shed 2 bases and J 0 bases; nucleotides not matched to a gene: 10. This CDR3 has 17 amino acids. Germline lookup yields CDR1 DFQATT and CDR2 SNEGSKA (reference sequence). CDR3 sequence: CSARSGAGGSSTDTQYF. CDR3 DNA sequence: TGCAGTGCTAGATCGGGGGCGGGGGGATCTAGCACAGATACGCAGTATTTT.

In its sample, this clonotype was seen a few times. The gene calls are TRBV4-3 and TRBJ1-1; D is ambiguous. Germline V gene lookup returns CDR1 LGHNA and CDR2 YSLEER. V lost 1 base, J lost 0 bases, and 9 bases lay in between. This CDR3 has 15 residues. CDR3 loop: CASSQGRTMNTEAFF. The CDR3 DNA sequence: TGCGCCAGCAGCCAAGGGAGGACTATGAACACTGAAGCTTTCTTT.

A few counts support this clonotype. V is TRBV12-3 or TRBV12-4 and J is TRBJ2-3; D might be TRBD2 (6 bases). V lost 5 bases and J 4 bases, leaving 13 bases between the germline ends. The CDR3 length is 14 residues. The CDR3 loop reads CASSRDFGSDTQYF. CDR3 bases: TGTGCCAGCAGTAGGGACTTTGGGTCAGATACGCAGTATTTT.